The 24 T cell receptor beta chains below were found in one sample sequenced in a study of CD8 T cells in acute hepatitis C reinfection. This sample's time point: naive CD8 control sorted from an acute-time-point sample. Data came from immunoSEQ multiplex PCR; TCRdb stores just in-frame clones and leaves some out. This table has some 38,000 clones, approximately 87% appearing once. The specimen was naive CD8+ T cells from PBMCs. These receptors were obtained from a man aged 30 to 45 with chronic hepatitis C.

The chain employs TRBV13 and TRBJ1-5, with no clear D. The germline V gene encodes CDR1 PRHDT and CDR2 FYEKMQ (reference sequence). V was shortened by 0 bases and J by 5 bases, with 8 bases between the two germline ends. CDR3 length equals 14 residues. In DNA, the CDR3 is TGTGCCAGCAGCTTAGGGGGTCCAGATCAGCCCCAGCATTTT. It is translated as CASSLGGPDQPQHF.

This CDR3 is CASSPWDSSPYEQYF. DNA for the CDR3: TGTGCCAGTAGTCCCTGGGACAGTAGCCCCTACGAGCAGTACTTC. The chain has TRBV19 and TRBJ2-7, with 7 bases fitting TRBD1. Germline lookup yields CDR1 LNHDA and CDR2 SQIVND (reference sequence). Trimming took 5 bases from V and 2 from J; bases not matched to a gene: 9. This CDR3 is built from 15 residues.

This chain joins TRBV15 and TRBJ1-1; D call uncertain. This CDR3 region has 13 residues. The germline gives CDR1 LNHNV, CDR2 YYDKDF (reference sequence). Trimming took off 1 base at V and 9 bases at J, with 12 bases between the two ends. CDR3 in DNA: TGTGCCACCAGCAGAGGGGCATCGGATCAAGCTTTCTTT. Protein sequence: CATSRGASDQAFF.

Written as DNA, the CDR3 is TGTGCCAGCAGCTTGGGCAGGGGTGTAGACGATGAGCAGTTCTTC. It codes for CASSLGRGVDDEQFF. This chain uses TRBV5-4 with TRBJ2-1, with D perhaps matching TRBD1 (6 bases). CDR1 is SGHNT and CDR2 is YYREEE in the germline V gene (reference sequence). Deletions cut 0 bases from V and 8 bases from J, with 15 bases between. This CDR3 is built from 15 residues.

There are a few counts of this clone. The chain has TRBV15 and TRBJ2-7; 8 nucleotides align to TRBD2. Germline loops: CDR1 LNHNV, CDR2 YYDKDF (reference sequence). This CDR3 region has 15 residues. V shed 2 bases and J 4 bases; nucleotides not matched to a gene: 7. CDR3 residues: CATSRPTGGVYEQYF. The CDR3 DNA follows: TGTGCCACCAGCAGACCTACGGGGGGGGTTTACGAGCAGTACTTC.

The genes are TRBV19 and TRBJ2-1; 8 positions agree with TRBD1. V lost 5 bases to trimming and J lost 2 bases; unmatched junction nucleotides: 2. Germline V CDR1 and CDR2: LNHDA, SQIVND (reference sequence). The CDR3 has 14 residues. The CDR3 bases are TGTGCCAGTAGTTGGACAGGGCCCTACAATGAGCAGTTCTTC. Protein product: CASSWTGPYNEQFF.

The genes are TRBV10-2 and TRBJ1-6; D is uncertain. V was pared by 7 bases and J by 5 bases, with 12 bases between. The germline V gene has CDR1 WSHSY and CDR2 SAAADI. The CDR3 length is 14 residues. This CDR3 reads CASIPALHNSPLHF. CDR3 in DNA: TGCGCCAGCATCCCGGCCTTACATAATTCACCCCTCCACTTT.

The chain links TRBV30 to TRBJ1-1; D might be TRBD1 (5 bases). Germline-derived CDR1 and CDR2 are GTSNPN and SVGIG (reference sequence). V shed 0 bases and J shed 2 bases, with 13 bases lying between them. The CDR3 is 15 residues long. The CDR3 sequence is CAWSVPQGYNTEAFF. Written as DNA, the CDR3 is TGTGCCTGGAGTGTACCTCAGGGCTATAACACTGAAGCTTTCTTT. Combining the CDR3 with reference TRBV30 and TRBJ1-1 gives the whole variable domain SQTIHQWPATLVQPVGSPLSLECTVEGTSNPNLYWYRQAAGRGLQLLFYSVGIGQISSEVPQNLSASRPQDRQFILSSKKLLLSDSGFYLCAWSVPQGYNTEAFFGQGTRLTVV.

The V and J genes are TRBV4-3 and TRBJ1-2; 9 positions agree with TRBD1. V shed 0 bases, J shed 3 bases, and the junction held 11 bases outside the gene matches. The CDR3 is made up of 18 amino acids. Germline V CDR1 and CDR2: LGHNA, YSLEER. CDR3 amino acids: CASSQEPYGTGLHYGYTF. The CDR3 nucleotides read TGCGCCAGCAGCCAAGAGCCTTACGGGACAGGGCTTCACTATGGCTACACCTTC.

The chain employs TRBV18 and TRBJ2-5; 7 positions agree with TRBD2. Trimming cost V 3 bases and J 2 bases; bases outside gene matches: 6. Per the germline V gene, CDR1 is KGHSH and CDR2 is LQKENI. The CDR3 is made up of 15 amino acids. In DNA form, the CDR3 reads TGTGCCAGCTCACCGATTCGGGGGGATCAAGAGACCCAGTACTTC. Amino acids: CASSPIRGDQETQYF.

The chain is built from TRBV27 and TRBJ2-7; no clear D. V lost 3 bases to trimming and J lost 3 bases, with 3 bases between them. The CDR3 loop spans 11 amino acids. The germline gives CDR1 MNHEY, CDR2 SMNVEV (reference sequence). The DNA of the CDR3 is TGTGCCAGCAGTTTTAACTACGAGCAGTACTTC. This gives the protein CASSFNYEQYF.

This clone was counted a single time. V and J are TRBV7-9 and TRBJ1-1; D is ambiguous. The CDR3 covers 13 residues. CDR1 and CDR2 from the germline V gene are SEHNR and FQNEAQ (reference sequence). With 5 bases removed from V and 0 bases from J, the gap between germline ends came to 7 bases. CDR3: CASSRILNTEAFF. The CDR3 DNA is TGTGCCAGCAGCCGAATTCTGAACACTGAAGCTTTCTTT.

The chain has TRBV19 and TRBJ2-7, with D possibly being TRBD1 (5 bases). The germline V and J ends were trimmed by 8 bases and 3 bases, with 11 bases remaining between them. This CDR3 has 12 amino acids. The V gene's germline CDR1 is LNHDA and CDR2 SQIVND (reference sequence). CDR3 loop: CASGDSIYEQYF. CDR3 sequence (DNA): TGTGCCAGTGGAGACAGTATCTACGAGCAGTACTTC.

This clone was found a few times. This chain uses TRBV6-5 with TRBJ2-2; D is perhaps TRBD1 or TRBD2 (5 bases each). Germline V CDR1 and CDR2: MNHEY, SVGAGI. The CDR3 is made up of 16 amino acids. V lost 0 bases and J 3 bases, leaving 11 bases between the germline ends. CDR3 in amino acids: CASSYSLGEYTGELFF. The CDR3 nucleotides read TGTGCCAGCAGTTACTCTCTGGGGGAGTACACCGGGGAGCTGTTTTTT.

The gene calls are TRBV4-1 and TRBJ2-7; a possible D gene is TRBD2 (5 bases). This CDR3 spans 13 amino acids. V shed 5 bases and J shed 3 bases, with 11 bases lying between them. Germline V CDR1 and CDR2: MGHRA, YSYEKL. The CDR3 DNA reads as TGCGCCAGCAGCGTGGATACTAGCTACGAGCAGTACTTC. Its translation is CASSVDTSYEQYF.

CDR3 bases: TGTGCCAGCAGCTTCCCGAATGAAAAACTGTTTTTT. Translating gives CASSFPNEKLFF. The chain combines TRBV7-9 with TRBJ1-4; D uncertain. The CDR3 sequence is 12 residues long. Germline V gene lookup returns CDR1 SEHNR and CDR2 FQNEAQ (reference sequence). The V end lost 3 bases, the J end lost 5 bases, and 4 bases lay between the germline ends.

This rearrangement joins TRBV10-3 to TRBJ2-1; 13 positions agree with TRBD2. Looked up from germline, CDR1 is ENHRY and CDR2 is SYGVKD. V trimming: 9 bases; J trimming: 8 bases; junction bases outside the gene matches: 4. The CDR3 contains 13 residues. The CDR3 spells CAIGTSGADEQFF. CDR3 coding DNA: TGTGCCATAGGGACTAGCGGGGCTGATGAGCAGTTCTTC.

This clone was seen a single time. This sequence joins TRBV7-9 and TRBJ2-1; D assignment may be TRBD1 or TRBD2 (5 bases each). The CDR3 has 13 amino acids. Germline CDR1 is SEHNR and CDR2 is FQNEAQ (reference sequence). Trimming shortened V by 4 bases and J by 6 bases, and 10 bases separated the two germline ends. As DNA, the CDR3 is TGTGCCAGCAGCTCCGGGGCCCGCAATGAGCAGTTCTTC. Translating gives CASSSGARNEQFF.

The chain joins TRBV7-2 to TRBJ2-5; tentative D call: TRBD1 (6 bases). This CDR3 spans 15 amino acids. Germline V gene sequence: CDR1 SGHTA, CDR2 FQGNSA. The V end lost 1 base, the J end lost 5 bases, and 14 bases lay between the germline ends. For the CDR3, the DNA is TGTGCCAGCAGCTTAGAGGGGGAACTACAGGAGACCCAGTACTTC. Translating gives CASSLEGELQETQYF. The full variable domain, completed using reference TRBV7-2 and TRBJ2-5, is GAGVSQSPSNKVTEKGKDVELRCDPISGHTALYWYRQSLGQGLEFLIYFQGNSAPDKSGLPSDRFSAERTGGSVSTLTIQRTQQEDSAVYLCASSLEGELQETQYFGPGTRLLVL.

This clone has just one count. The V and J genes are TRBV5-1 and TRBJ1-2, with a weak D call TRBD1 (5 bases). CDR3 size: 15 residues. The V gene's germline CDR1 is SGHRS and CDR2 YFSETQ. The ends were cut back, 4 bases at V and 8 bases at J, with 21 bases in the middle. In DNA form, the CDR3 reads TGCGCCAGCAGCGCCAACCTCCGGGACCCTTGGGGCTACACCTTC. It encodes CASSANLRDPWGYTF.

The chain carries TRBV10-3 and TRBJ1-2, with D tentatively TRBD1 (6 bases). This CDR3 has 14 amino acids. CDR1 is ENHRY and CDR2 is SYGVKD in the germline V gene. V gave up 0 bases and J gave up 7 bases, with 12 bases separating them. The CDR3 loop reads CAISESGGARGYTF. The CDR3 nucleotides are TGTGCCATCAGTGAGTCAGGGGGGGCGCGTGGCTACACCTTC.

V gene TRBV13 combines with J gene TRBJ2-3, with D hard to call. The CDR3 consists of 11 residues. Germline V gene sequence: CDR1 PRHDT, CDR2 FYEKMQ (reference sequence). Trimming took off 5 bases at V and 5 bases at J, with 5 bases between the two ends. CDR3: CASSIRDTQYF. As DNA, the CDR3 is TGTGCCAGCAGCATAAGAGATACGCAGTATTTT.

The DNA of the CDR3 is TGTGCCAGCAGTGGGACAGGGGCTGGGGCCAACGTCCTGACTTTC. This codes for CASSGTGAGANVLTF. The rearrangement links TRBV2 to TRBJ2-6, with 9 bases fitting TRBD1. This CDR3 has 15 residues. Per the germline V gene, CDR1 is SNHLY and CDR2 is FYNNEI. J gave up 2 bases and V 4 bases, and 0 bases lay outside the gene matches.

As regards this clone: The same CDR3 arises from other DNA sequences in this sample as well. The rearrangement links TRBV25-1 to TRBJ2-7, with D perhaps TRBD1 (5 bases). This CDR3 contains 13 residues. Germline V CDR1 and CDR2: MGHDK, SYGVNS. Trimming left V 4 bases short and J 2 bases short, with 9 bases between. The CDR3 region has the DNA TGTGCCAGCAGTGCTCAGGGAACCTACGAGCAGTACTTC. It translates to CASSAQGTYEQYF.